This TCR beta chain was recorded in a study of type 1 regulatory T cells. On the study more broadly: T-allo10 is a Tr1-enriched, alloantigen-specific CD4 T cell product made in vitro. Study observations and caveats: Type 1 regulatory T cells had a more restricted TCR repertoire than non-type 1 regulatory T cells.

TCRdb reanalysed the reads using MiXCR and keeps one entry per CDR3 protein. The table shows 55,000 to 65,000 distinct CDR3 sequences, with over 50% occurring only once. Germline V gives CDR1 MNHEY, CDR2 SMNVEV (reference sequence). This CDR3 is 15 amino acids long. The V end lost 5 bases, the J end lost 0 bases, and 11 bases lay between the germline ends. The sample holds a few counts of this clonotype. The target antigen is unknown. The gene calls are TRBV27 and TRBJ2-1; D unclear. Material: cultured non-Tr1 T cells, either the whole culture or a sorted T cell fraction (not recorded which). The source of this sequence is a human donor in good health. This chain's CDR3 is CASSPQIFSYNEQFF. The CDR3 nucleotides are TGTGCCAGCAGTCCCCAGATATTCTCCTACAATGAGCAGTTCTTC.